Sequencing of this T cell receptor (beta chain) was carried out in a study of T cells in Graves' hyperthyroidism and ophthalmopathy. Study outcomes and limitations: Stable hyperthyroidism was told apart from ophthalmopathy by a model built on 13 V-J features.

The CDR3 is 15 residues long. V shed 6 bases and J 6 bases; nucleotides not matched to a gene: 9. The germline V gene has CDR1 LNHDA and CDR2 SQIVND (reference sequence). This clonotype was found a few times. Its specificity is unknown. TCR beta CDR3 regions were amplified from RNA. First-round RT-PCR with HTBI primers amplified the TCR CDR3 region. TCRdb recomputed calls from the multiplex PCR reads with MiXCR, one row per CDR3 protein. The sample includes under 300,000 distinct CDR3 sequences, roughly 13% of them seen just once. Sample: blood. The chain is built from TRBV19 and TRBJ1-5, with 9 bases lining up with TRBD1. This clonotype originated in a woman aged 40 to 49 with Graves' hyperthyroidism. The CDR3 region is CASSGTGSRSQPQHF. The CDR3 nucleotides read TGTGCCAGTAGCGGGACAGGGAGCCGAAGTCAGCCCCAGCATTTT.